These 10 T cell receptor beta chains were all obtained from the same sample, sequenced in a study of cytomegalovirus exposure and HLA in healthy donors. TCRdb's table, derived via immunoSEQ multiplex PCR, lists solely in-frame clones and lacks some. The sample includes fewer than 150,000 clones, about 84% of them seen just once. Material for sequencing was PBMCs. These receptors originate from a man younger than 35 in good health and CMV-seronegative.

V is TRBV28 and J is TRBJ1-2; 9 bases are shared with TRBD1. The CDR3 sequence is 15 residues long. Germline CDR1 reads MDHEN; CDR2 reads SYDVKM. Germline trimming cut 3 bases from V and 8 bases from J; bases unmatched to any gene: 10. The CDR3 bases are TGTGCCAGCAGTTTCCTTACAGGGGGCCGGGGGGGCTACACCTTC. Protein: CASSFLTGGRGGYTF.

The chain carries TRBV5-4 and TRBJ1-2; possible D gene TRBD1, 5 bases. Germline CDR1 is SGHNT and CDR2 is YYREEE (reference sequence). Deletions cut 1 base from V and 2 bases from J, with 12 bases between. This CDR3 has 15 amino acids. The CDR3 nucleotides are TGTGCCAGCAGCTTGAGCGCCAGGGTGAACTATGGCTACACCTTC. This translates into CASSLSARVNYGYTF.

The genes are TRBV19 and TRBJ2-7; no clear D. CDR1 is LNHDA and CDR2 is SQIVND in the germline V gene (reference sequence). Trimming left V 3 bases short and J 1 base short, with 16 bases between. This CDR3 contains 16 residues. The CDR3 coding sequence is TGTGCCAGTAGTATGATCGGCAGCACTACTTCCTACGAGCAGTACTTC. Its protein product is CASSMIGSTTSYEQYF.

This rearrangement joins TRBV4-1 to TRBJ2-3, with 10 positions matching TRBD1. This CDR3 has 13 residues. V dropped 4 bases and J dropped 13; count of bases not matched to a gene: 8. Per germline, CDR1 MGHRA and CDR2 YSYEKL. CDR3 in amino acids: CASSLIGDRGKYF. The CDR3 DNA is TGCGCCAGCAGCCTCATAGGGGACAGGGGAAAGTATTTT.

The chain combines TRBV4-1 with TRBJ1-2; 7 positions agree with TRBD1. Germline V gene data show CDR1 as MGHRA and CDR2 as YSYEKL. The CDR3 totals 14 residues. With 4 bases clipped from V and 4 bases from J, the junction kept 6 bases outside the gene matches. This chain's CDR3 is CASSPGGLTYGYTF. CDR3 DNA: TGCGCCAGCAGCCCAGGGGGGTTAACCTATGGCTACACCTTC.

J is TRBJ2-1 and V is TRBV7-9; 12 bases align to TRBD2. The germline V gene has CDR1 SEHNR and CDR2 FQNEAQ (reference sequence). This CDR3 has 15 amino acids. The V and J ends lost 1 base and 7 bases, in that order; junction bases with no gene match: 2. In DNA form, the CDR3 reads TGTGCCAGCAGCTTAGGACTAGCGGGGGTGAATGAGCAGTTCTTC. Translated, it gives CASSLGLAGVNEQFF.

The chain couples TRBV30 to TRBJ2-1, with D possibly TRBD2 on 5 matching bases. The CDR3 sequence is 15 residues long. The germline V gene encodes CDR1 GTSNPN and CDR2 SVGIG (reference sequence). Trimming removed 3 bases from V and 8 bases from J, with 20 bases in between. The CDR3 loop reads CAWRDEGTYLYEQFF. The CDR3 region has the DNA TGTGCCTGGAGGGACGAGGGAACCTATCTGTATGAGCAGTTCTTC.

V gene TRBV6-1 combines with J gene TRBJ2-3; TRBD2 aligns across 11 bases. CDR3 size: 16 residues. CDR1 and CDR2 from the germline V gene are MNHNS and SASEGT. J was trimmed by 2 bases and V by 0 bases; bases with no gene match: 1. The CDR3 here is CASSEASGGATDTQYF. Here the CDR3 DNA reads TGTGCCAGCAGTGAAGCTAGCGGGGGGGCCACAGATACGCAGTATTTT.

The chain is built from TRBV6-5 and TRBJ2-1; D is possibly TRBD2 (6 bases). The CDR3 is made up of 12 amino acids. Per germline, CDR1 MNHEY and CDR2 SVGAGI. Trimming pared 10 bases from V and 5 bases from J, leaving 12 bases between. The CDR3 DNA is TGTGCCACCGGAGGGTGGAACAATGAGCAGTTCTTC. This codes for CATGGWNNEQFF.

The chain links TRBV5-1 to TRBJ2-3; 12 bases align to TRBD2. With 5 bases clipped from V and 4 bases from J, the junction kept 8 bases outside the gene matches. The germline V gene encodes CDR1 SGHRS and CDR2 YFSETQ. CDR3 length equals 16 residues. CDR3 DNA sequence: TGCGCCAGCAGAAGACTAGCGGGAGTTGTCCCAGATACGCAGTATTTT. Translation gives CASRRLAGVVPDTQYF.